Presented here are 17 T cell receptor beta chains from one specimen sequenced in a study of blood T cell repertoires in COVID-19. Profiling relied on immunoSEQ multiplex PCR, and the TCRdb table lists in-frame clones only, not all of them. The top ten hold approximately 9% of the sample, which has fewer than 400,000 clones, about 91% seen once. The sample was PBMCs or T cells enriched from blood (not recorded which). The receptors here all came from a woman in her late teens or twenties who had recovered from COVID-19.

Here the CDR3 reads CASSPSTDTQYF. The CDR3 DNA reads as TGTGCCAGCAGCCCGAGCACAGATACGCAGTATTTT. The rearrangement links TRBV5-6 to TRBJ2-3; no clear D gene. The CDR3 is made up of 12 amino acids. The V end lost 4 bases, the J end lost 0 bases, and 3 bases lay between the germline ends. Per the germline V gene, CDR1 is SGHDT and CDR2 is YYEEEE.

The chain links TRBV9 to TRBJ2-3, with TRBD2 matching 12 bases. Germline lookup yields CDR1 SGDLS and CDR2 YYNGEE. Trimming at V came to 4 bases and at J to 2 bases, leaving 11 bases not matched to a gene. This CDR3 has 18 amino acids. CDR3 DNA sequence: TGTGCCAGCAGCCGAGGTCCTAGCGGGGGGGCCGTCACAGATACGCAGTATTTT. Translating gives CASSRGPSGGAVTDTQYF.

This chain joins TRBV19 and TRBJ1-1; 9 positions agree with TRBD1. Looked up from germline, CDR1 is LNHDA and CDR2 is SQIVND (reference sequence). J was trimmed by 7 bases and V by 5 bases; bases with no gene match: 8. The CDR3 extends over 14 amino acids. The CDR3 DNA is TGTGCCAGTAGTGGGTCGGGACAGGGTAATGAAGCTTTCTTT. Its translation is CASSGSGQGNEAFF. The variable domain in full, completed from reference TRBV19 and TRBJ1-1, reads DGGITQSPKYLFRKEGQNVTLSCEQNLNHDAMYWYRQDPGQGLRLIYYSQIVNDFQKGDIAEGYSVSREKKESFPLTVTSAQKNPTAFYLCASSGSGQGNEAFFGQGTRLTVV.

This clone was detected only once. The rearrangement links TRBV24-1 to TRBJ1-1; D may be TRBD1 (5 bases). V gave up 9 bases and J gave up 4 bases, with 14 bases separating them. Germline lookup yields CDR1 KGHDR and CDR2 SFDVKD. The CDR3 loop spans 13 amino acids. CDR3 sequence reads: CATRAAGGTEAFF. Written as DNA, the CDR3 is TGTGCCACCCGCGCGGCCGGGGGCACTGAAGCTTTCTTT.

This clone showed up just once. The rearrangement joins TRBV19 to TRBJ1-3; 9 bases are a match to TRBD1. Trimming at V came to 3 bases and at J to 0 bases, leaving 6 bases not matched to a gene. The germline V gene encodes CDR1 LNHDA and CDR2 SQIVND (reference sequence). This CDR3 comprises 17 residues. CDR3 nucleotide sequence: TGTGCCAGTAGTATCCCCGGGACAGGGACCTCTGGAAACACCATATATTTT. Amino acid sequence: CASSIPGTGTSGNTIYF.

This sequence joins TRBV27 and TRBJ1-1; tentative D call: TRBD1 (6 bases). CDR3 length: 20 residues. Trimming took off 6 bases at V and 6 bases at J, with 35 bases between the two ends. CDR1 MNHEY and CDR2 SMNVEV come from the germline V gene (reference sequence). The CDR3 region has the DNA TGTGCCAGCAGCCGGAAACAGGGAGTCCAGTTCAAAGGATATGAGGCTGAAGCTTTCTTT. It encodes CASSRKQGVQFKGYEAEAFF.

V usage is TRBV2 and J usage is TRBJ2-7; D is undetermined. This CDR3 spans 12 amino acids. CDR1 is SNHLY, CDR2 FYNNEI, per germline. Trimming left V 2 bases short and J 4 bases short, with 6 bases between. Here the CDR3 reads CASSETLYEQYF. For the CDR3, the DNA is TGTGCCAGCAGTGAAACCCTATACGAGCAGTACTTC.

The chain joins TRBV27 to TRBJ1-2; 8 bases are shared with TRBD1. Germline CDR1 is MNHEY and CDR2 is SMNVEV (reference sequence). CDR3 size: 14 residues. J gave up 4 bases and V 8 bases, and 9 bases lay outside the gene matches. In DNA, the CDR3 is TGTGCCAGCGCGGTCAACAGGGGGGTCTATGGCTACACCTTC. Translating gives CASAVNRGVYGYTF.

The chain has TRBV7-9 and TRBJ2-7; 7 nucleotides line up with TRBD1. The CDR3 consists of 13 residues. Germline V lookup: CDR1 SEHNR, CDR2 FQNEAQ (reference sequence). J gave up 11 bases and V 1 base, and 8 bases lay outside the gene matches. CDR3 nucleotide sequence: TGTGCCAGCAGCTTAGAGTCACAGGGGAAGGAGTACTTC. Amino acid sequence: CASSLESQGKEYF.

The J gene is TRBJ2-2, the V gene TRBV4-3, with TRBD1 as a possible D gene (6 bases). V lost 7 bases to trimming and J lost 6 bases, with 15 bases between them. CDR3 length: 14 amino acids. The germline V gene encodes CDR1 LGHNA and CDR2 YSLEER. The CDR3 DNA reads TGCGCCAGCACATACAGGGAAGGGTCCGGGGAGCTGTTTTTT. It specifies CASTYREGSGELFF.

The chain combines TRBV3-1 (or the pseudogene TRBV3-2) with TRBJ2-1, with D possibly being TRBD1 (6 bases). Germline CDR1 reads LGHDT; CDR2 reads YNNKEL (reference sequence). Trimming removed 3 bases from V and 2 bases from J, with 20 bases in between. This CDR3 spans 18 amino acids. The DNA for the CDR3 is TGTGCCAGCAGCCACCCAACTAAAAACAGGGTGCCCTACAATGAGCAGTTCTTC. Residues: CASSHPTKNRVPYNEQFF.

This chain links TRBV24-1 with TRBJ1-5; the match to TRBD1 covers 9 bases. J gave up 6 bases and V 5 bases, and 10 bases lay outside the gene matches. Germline CDR1 and CDR2: KGHDR and SFDVKD. The length of the CDR3 is 16 residues. Written as DNA, the CDR3 is TGTGCCACCAGTGTTTTAGGAGACAGGGGGGGTCAGCCCCAGCATTTT. Translating gives CATSVLGDRGGQPQHF.

The chain carries TRBV7-3 and TRBJ1-1, with 8 bases identical to TRBD1. V was clipped by 4 bases and J by 3 bases; unmatched bases: 7. This CDR3 contains 15 residues. Looked up from germline, CDR1 is SGHTA and CDR2 is FQGTGA. The CDR3 sequence is CASSSSGQGHTEAFF. CDR3 nucleotide sequence: TGTGCCAGCAGCTCTTCTGGACAGGGTCACACTGAAGCTTTCTTT.

V and J are TRBV6-4 and TRBJ2-3; D perhaps matches TRBD1 (7 bases). This CDR3 has 15 residues. Trimming pared 4 bases from V and 0 bases from J, leaving 11 bases between. From germline, CDR1 is MRHNA and CDR2 SNTAGT. The chain's CDR3 is CASSATGTSTDTQYF. The CDR3 DNA reads TGTGCCAGCAGTGCGACAGGGACTAGCACAGATACGCAGTATTTT.

The CDR3 DNA follows: TGTGCCAGCAGCTCCATAGTCGGGAACTATGGCTACACCTTC. Its translation is CASSSIVGNYGYTF. The chain couples TRBV7-9 to TRBJ1-2, with D unclear. Trimming pared 4 bases from V and 2 bases from J, leaving 11 bases between. CDR3 size: 14 residues. The germline V gene has CDR1 SEHNR and CDR2 FQNEAQ (reference sequence).

The chain employs TRBV10-2 and TRBJ2-7; 8 nucleotides line up with TRBD1. From germline, CDR1 is WSHSY and CDR2 SAAADI. CDR3 length: 12 amino acids. The trim removed 7 bases at V and 3 bases at J, leaving 2 bases unmatched. The CDR3 here is CASKDRGYEQYF. The CDR3 region has the DNA TGCGCCAGCAAAGACAGGGGCTACGAGCAGTACTTC.

The V and J genes are TRBV18 and TRBJ1-3; no definite D call. CDR3 length equals 16 residues. Between the trimmed V and J ends, which lost 0 bases and 0 bases, there was a span of 9 bases. From germline, CDR1 is KGHSH and CDR2 LQKENI. The CDR3, as DNA: TGTGCCAGCTCACCACCGATCGGGAGCTCTGGAAACACCATATATTTT. Protein product: CASSPPIGSSGNTIYF.